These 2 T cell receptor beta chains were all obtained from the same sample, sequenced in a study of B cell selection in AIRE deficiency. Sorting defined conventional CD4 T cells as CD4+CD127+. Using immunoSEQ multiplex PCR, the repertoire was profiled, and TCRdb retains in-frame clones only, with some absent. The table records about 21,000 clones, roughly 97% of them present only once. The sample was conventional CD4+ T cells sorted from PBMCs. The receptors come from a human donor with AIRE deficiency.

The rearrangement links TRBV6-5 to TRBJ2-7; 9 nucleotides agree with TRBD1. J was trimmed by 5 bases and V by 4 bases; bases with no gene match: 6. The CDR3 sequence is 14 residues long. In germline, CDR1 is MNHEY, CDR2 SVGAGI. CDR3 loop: CASSLQGAQNEQYF. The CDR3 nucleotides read TGTGCCAGCAGTTTACAGGGGGCGCAGAACGAGCAGTACTTC.

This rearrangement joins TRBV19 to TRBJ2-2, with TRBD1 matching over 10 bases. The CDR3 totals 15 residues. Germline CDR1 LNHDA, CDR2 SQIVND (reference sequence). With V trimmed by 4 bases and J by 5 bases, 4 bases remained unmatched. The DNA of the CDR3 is TGTGCCAGTAGTACACGGACAGGGGGTACCGGGGAGCTGTTTTTT. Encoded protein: CASSTRTGGTGELFF. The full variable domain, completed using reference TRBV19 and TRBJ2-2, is DGGITQSPKYLFRKEGQNVTLSCEQNLNHDAMYWYRQDPGQGLRLIYYSQIVNDFQKGDIAEGYSVSREKKESFPLTVTSAQKNPTAFYLCASSTRTGGTGELFFGEGSRLTVL.